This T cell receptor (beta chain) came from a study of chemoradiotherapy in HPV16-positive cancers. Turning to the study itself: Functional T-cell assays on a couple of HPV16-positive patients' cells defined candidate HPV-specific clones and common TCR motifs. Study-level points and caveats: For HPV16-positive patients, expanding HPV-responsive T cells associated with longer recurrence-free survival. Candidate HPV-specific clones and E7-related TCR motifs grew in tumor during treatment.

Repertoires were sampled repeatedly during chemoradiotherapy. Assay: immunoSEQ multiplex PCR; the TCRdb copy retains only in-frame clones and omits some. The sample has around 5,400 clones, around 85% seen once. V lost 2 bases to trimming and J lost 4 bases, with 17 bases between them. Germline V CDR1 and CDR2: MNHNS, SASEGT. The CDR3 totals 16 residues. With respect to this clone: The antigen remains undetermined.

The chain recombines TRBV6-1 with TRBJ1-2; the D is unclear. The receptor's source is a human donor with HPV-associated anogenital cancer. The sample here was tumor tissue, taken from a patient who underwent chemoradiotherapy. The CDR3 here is CASSERRRERSYGYTF. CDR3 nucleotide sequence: TGTGCCAGCAGTGAACGTCGTAGGGAGAGGAGCTATGGCTACACCTTC.